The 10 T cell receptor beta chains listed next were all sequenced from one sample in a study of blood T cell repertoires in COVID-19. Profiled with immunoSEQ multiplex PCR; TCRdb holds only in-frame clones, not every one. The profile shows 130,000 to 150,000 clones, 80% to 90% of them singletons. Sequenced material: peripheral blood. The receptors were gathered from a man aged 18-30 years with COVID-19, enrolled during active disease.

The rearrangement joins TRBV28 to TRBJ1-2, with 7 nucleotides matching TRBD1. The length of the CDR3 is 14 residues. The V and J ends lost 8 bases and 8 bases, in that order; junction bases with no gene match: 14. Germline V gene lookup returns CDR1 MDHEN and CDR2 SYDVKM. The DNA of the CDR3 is TGTGCCAGCCGTGCAGGGGGGTTATATGAGGGCTACACCTTC. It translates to CASRAGGLYEGYTF.

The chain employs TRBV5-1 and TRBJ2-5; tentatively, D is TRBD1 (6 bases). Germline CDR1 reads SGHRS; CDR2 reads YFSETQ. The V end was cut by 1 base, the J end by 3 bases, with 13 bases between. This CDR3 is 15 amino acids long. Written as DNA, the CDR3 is TGCGCCAGCAGCTTGACTAACTACAGGGAAGAGACCCAGTACTTC. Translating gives CASSLTNYREETQYF. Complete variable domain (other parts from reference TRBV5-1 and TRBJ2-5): KAGVTQTPRYLIKTRGQQVTLSCSPISGHRSVSWYQQTPGQGLQFLFEYFSETQRNKGNFPGRFSGRQFSNSRSEMNVSTLELGDSALYLCASSLTNYREETQYFGPGTRLLVL.

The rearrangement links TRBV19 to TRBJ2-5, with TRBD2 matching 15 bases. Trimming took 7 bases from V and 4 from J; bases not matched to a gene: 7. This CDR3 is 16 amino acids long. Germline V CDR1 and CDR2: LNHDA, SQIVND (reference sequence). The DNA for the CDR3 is TGTGCCAGTAAGGATGGACTAGCGGGAGGGCCAGAGACCCAGTACTTC. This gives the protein CASKDGLAGGPETQYF. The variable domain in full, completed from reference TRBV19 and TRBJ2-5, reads DGGITQSPKYLFRKEGQNVTLSCEQNLNHDAMYWYRQDPGQGLRLIYYSQIVNDFQKGDIAEGYSVSREKKESFPLTVTSAQKNPTAFYLCASKDGLAGGPETQYFGPGTRLLVL.

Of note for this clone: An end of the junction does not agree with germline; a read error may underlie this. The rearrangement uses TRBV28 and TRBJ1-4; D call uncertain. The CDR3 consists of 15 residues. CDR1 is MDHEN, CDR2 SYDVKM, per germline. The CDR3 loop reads CASSLNGMTNEKLLF. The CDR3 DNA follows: TGTGCCAGCAGTTTAAATGGGATGACTAATGAAAAACTGCTTTTT.

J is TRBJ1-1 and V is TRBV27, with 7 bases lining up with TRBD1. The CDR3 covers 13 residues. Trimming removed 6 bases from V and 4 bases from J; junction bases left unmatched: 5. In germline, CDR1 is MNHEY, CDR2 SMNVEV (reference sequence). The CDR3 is CASSPDRSTEAFF. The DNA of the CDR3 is TGTGCCAGCAGCCCGGACAGGAGCACTGAAGCTTTCTTT.

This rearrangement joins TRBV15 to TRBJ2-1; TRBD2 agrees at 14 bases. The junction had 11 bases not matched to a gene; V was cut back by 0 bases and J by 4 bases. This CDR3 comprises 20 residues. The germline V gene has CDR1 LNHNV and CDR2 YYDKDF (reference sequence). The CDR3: CATSRDGGLAGALGYNEQFF. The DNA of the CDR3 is TGTGCCACCAGCAGAGATGGGGGACTAGCGGGAGCGTTGGGGTACAATGAGCAGTTCTTC.

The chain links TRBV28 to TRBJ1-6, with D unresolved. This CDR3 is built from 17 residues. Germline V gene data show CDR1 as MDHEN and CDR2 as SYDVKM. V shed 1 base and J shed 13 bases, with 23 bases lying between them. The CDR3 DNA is TGTGCCAGCAGTTTATTATTATATAGGGCAGGTCGAGGGCCCCTCCACTTT. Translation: CASSLLLYRAGRGPLHF. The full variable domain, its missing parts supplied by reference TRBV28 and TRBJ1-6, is DVKVTQSSRYLVKRTGEKVFLECVQDMDHENMFWYRQDPGLGLRLIYFSYDVKMKEKGDIPEGYSVSREKKERFSLILESASTNQTSMYLCASSLLLYRAGRGPLHFGNGTRLTVT.

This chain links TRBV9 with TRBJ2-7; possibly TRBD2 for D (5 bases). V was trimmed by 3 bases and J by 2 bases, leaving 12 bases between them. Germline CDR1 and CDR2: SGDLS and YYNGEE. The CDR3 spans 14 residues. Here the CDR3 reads CASSAGKNPYEQYF. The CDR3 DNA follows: TGTGCCAGCAGCGCCGGGAAAAACCCCTACGAGCAGTACTTC.

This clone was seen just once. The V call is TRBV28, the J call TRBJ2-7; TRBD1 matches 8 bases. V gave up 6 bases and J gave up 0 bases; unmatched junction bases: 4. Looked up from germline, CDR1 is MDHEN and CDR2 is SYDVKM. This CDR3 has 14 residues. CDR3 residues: CASRTDRASYEQYF. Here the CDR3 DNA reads TGTGCCAGCAGAACGGACAGGGCCTCCTACGAGCAGTACTTC.

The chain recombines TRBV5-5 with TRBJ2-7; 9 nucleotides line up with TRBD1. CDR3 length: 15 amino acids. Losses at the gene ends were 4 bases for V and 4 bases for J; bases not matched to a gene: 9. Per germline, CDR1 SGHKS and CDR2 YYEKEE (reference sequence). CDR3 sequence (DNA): TGTGCCAGCAGCATGCCGGGACAGGGTGGGTACGAGCAGTACTTC. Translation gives CASSMPGQGGYEQYF.